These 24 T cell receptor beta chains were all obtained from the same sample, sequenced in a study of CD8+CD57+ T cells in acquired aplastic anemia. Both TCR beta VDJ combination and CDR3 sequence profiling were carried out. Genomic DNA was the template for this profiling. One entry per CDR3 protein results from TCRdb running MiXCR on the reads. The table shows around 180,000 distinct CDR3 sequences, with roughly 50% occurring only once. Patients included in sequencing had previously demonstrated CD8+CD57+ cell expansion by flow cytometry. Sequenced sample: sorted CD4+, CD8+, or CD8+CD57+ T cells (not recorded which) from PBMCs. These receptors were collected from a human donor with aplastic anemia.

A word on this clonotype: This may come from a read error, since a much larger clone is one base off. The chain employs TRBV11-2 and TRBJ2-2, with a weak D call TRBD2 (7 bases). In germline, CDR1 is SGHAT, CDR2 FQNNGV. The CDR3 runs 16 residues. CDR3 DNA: TGTGCCAGCAGCCCGACTGGAGGGGGGGGGCCCGGGGAGCTGTTATTT. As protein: CASSPTGGGGPGELLF.

For the CDR3, the DNA is TGTGCCACCAGCAGAGATCCGTCCGGAGGGTCACCCCTCCACTTT. This sequence encodes CATSRDPSGGSPLHF. The chain has TRBV15 and TRBJ1-6; D ambiguous. V shed 0 bases and J shed 10 bases, with 13 bases lying between them. The CDR3 sequence is 15 residues long. Germline V CDR1 and CDR2: LNHNV, YYDKDF (reference sequence).

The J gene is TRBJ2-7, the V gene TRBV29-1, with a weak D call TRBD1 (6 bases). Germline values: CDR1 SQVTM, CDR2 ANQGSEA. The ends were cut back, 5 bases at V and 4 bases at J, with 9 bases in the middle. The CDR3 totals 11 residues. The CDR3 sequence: CSVFQGYEQYF. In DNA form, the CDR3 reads TGCAGCGTTTTTCAGGGGTACGAGCAGTACTTC.

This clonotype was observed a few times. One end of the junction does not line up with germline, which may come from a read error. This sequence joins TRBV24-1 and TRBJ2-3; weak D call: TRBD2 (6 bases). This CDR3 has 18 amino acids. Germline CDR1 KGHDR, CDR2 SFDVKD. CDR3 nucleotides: TGTGTCACCAGTGATTTGGAGTTTTACGGAGGGAGCACAGATACGCAGTATTTT. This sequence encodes CVTSDLEFYGGSTDTQYF.

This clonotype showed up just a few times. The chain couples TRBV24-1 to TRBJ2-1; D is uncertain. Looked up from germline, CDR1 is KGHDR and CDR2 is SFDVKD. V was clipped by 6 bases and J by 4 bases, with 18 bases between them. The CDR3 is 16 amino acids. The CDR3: CATSQTHSWAYNEQFF. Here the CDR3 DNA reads TGTGCCACCAGTCAGACCCACTCCTGGGCATACAATGAGCAGTTCTTC.

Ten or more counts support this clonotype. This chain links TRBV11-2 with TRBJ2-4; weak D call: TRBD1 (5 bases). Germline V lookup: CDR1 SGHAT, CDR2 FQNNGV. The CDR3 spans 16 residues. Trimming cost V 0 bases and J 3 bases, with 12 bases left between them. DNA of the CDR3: TGTGCCAGCAGCTTAGACCTCAGGGTTGGCAAAAACATTCAGTACTTC. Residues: CASSLDLRVGKNIQYF.

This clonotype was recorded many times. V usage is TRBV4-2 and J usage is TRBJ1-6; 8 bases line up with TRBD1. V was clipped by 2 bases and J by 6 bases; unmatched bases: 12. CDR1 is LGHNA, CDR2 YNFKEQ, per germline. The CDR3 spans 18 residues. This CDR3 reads CASSQIKGTGFSNSPLHF. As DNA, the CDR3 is TGTGCCAGCAGCCAAATAAAAGGGACAGGATTTTCTAATTCACCCCTCCACTTT.

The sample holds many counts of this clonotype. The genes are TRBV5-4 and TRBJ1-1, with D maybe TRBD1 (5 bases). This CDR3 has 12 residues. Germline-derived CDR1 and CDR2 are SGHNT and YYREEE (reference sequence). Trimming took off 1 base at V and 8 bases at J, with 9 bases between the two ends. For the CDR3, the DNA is TGTGCCAGCAGCTTGAGGGACGGCGAAGCTTTCTTT. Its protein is CASSLRDGEAFF.

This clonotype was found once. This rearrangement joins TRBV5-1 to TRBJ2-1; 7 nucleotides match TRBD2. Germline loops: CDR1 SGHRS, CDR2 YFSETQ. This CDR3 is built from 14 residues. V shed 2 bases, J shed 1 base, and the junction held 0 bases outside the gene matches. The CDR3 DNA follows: TGCGCCAGCAGCTTTAGCGGGTCCTACAATGAGCAGTTCTTC. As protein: CASSFSGSYNEQFF.

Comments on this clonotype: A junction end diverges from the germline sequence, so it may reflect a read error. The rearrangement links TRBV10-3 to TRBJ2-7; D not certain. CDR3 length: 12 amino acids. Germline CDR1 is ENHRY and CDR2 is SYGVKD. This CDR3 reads CAISESWYGQCF. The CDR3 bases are TGTGCCATCAGTGAGTCCTGGTACGGGCAGTGCTTC.

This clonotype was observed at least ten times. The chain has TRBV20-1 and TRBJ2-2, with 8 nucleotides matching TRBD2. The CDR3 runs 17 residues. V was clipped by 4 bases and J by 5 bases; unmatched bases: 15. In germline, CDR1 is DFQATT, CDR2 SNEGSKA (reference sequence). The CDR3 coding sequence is TGCAGTGCTATACAGGCTCAGCGGGAGAGGGTGACCGGGGAGCTGTTTTTT. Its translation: CSAIQAQRERVTGELFF.

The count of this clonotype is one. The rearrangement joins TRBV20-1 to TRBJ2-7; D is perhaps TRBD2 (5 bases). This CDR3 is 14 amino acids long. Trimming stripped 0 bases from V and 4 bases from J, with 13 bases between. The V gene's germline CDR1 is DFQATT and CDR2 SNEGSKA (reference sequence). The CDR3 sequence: CSAREAVRMYEQYF. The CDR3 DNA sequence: TGCAGTGCTAGAGAAGCGGTACGGATGTACGAGCAGTACTTC.

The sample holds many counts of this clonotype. The CDR3 protein is CASSFLAGSYNEQFF. In DNA form, the CDR3 reads TGTGCCAGCAGCTTTCTAGCGGGGTCCTACAATGAGCAGTTCTTC. The chain carries TRBV5-4 and TRBJ2-1; 9 nucleotides align to TRBD2. Germline lookup yields CDR1 SGHNT and CDR2 YYREEE (reference sequence). There are 15 residues in the CDR3. J lost 1 base, V lost 2 bases, and 1 base had no gene match.

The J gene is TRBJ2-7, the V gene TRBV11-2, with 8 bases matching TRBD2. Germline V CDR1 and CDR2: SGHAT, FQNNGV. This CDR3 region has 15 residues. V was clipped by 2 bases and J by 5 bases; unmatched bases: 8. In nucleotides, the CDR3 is TGTGCCAGCAGCTTATTGGCGGGGGGTGGCAACGAGCAGTACTTC. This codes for CASSLLAGGGNEQYF.

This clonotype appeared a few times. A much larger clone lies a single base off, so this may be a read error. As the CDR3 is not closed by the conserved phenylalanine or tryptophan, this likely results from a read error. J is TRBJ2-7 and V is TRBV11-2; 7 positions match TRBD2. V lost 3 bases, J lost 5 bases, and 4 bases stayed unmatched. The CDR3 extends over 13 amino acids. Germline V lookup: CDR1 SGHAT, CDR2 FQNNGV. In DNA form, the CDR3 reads TGTGCCAGCAGCTTGGCGGGAGTCCACGAGCAGTACCTC. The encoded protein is CASSLAGVHEQYL.

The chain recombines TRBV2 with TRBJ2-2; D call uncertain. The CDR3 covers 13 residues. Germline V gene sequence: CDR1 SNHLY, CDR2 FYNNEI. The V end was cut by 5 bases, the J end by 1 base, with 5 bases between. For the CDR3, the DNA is TGTGCCAGCAGTATTCAGAACACCGGGGAGCTGTTTTTT. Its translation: CASSIQNTGELFF.

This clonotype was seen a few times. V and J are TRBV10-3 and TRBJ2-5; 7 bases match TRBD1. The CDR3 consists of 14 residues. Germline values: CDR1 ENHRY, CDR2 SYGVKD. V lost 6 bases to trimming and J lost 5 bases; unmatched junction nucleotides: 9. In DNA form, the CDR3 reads TGTGCCATCAGGGACCCAGGCAGGGGGGAGACCCAGTACTTC. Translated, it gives CAIRDPGRGETQYF.

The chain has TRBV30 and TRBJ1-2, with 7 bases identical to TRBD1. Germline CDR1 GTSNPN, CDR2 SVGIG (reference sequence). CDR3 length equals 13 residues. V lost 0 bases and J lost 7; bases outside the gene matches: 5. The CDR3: CAWSVQGGSGYTF. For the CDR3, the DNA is TGTGCCTGGAGTGTACAAGGGGGCTCTGGCTACACCTTC.

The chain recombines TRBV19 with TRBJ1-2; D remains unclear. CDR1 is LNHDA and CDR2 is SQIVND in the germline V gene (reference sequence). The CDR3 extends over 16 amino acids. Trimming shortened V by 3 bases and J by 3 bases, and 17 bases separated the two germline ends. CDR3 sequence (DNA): TGTGCCAGTAGTATTTGGACGGGCAGGAGAGACTATGGCTACACCTTC. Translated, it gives CASSIWTGRRDYGYTF.

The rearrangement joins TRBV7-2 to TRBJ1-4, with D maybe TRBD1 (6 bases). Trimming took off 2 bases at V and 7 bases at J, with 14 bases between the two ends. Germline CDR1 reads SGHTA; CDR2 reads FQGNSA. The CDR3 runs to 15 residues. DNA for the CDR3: TGTGCCAGCAGCTTATACGGGGACAAGGGTGAAAAACTGTTTTTT. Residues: CASSLYGDKGEKLFF.

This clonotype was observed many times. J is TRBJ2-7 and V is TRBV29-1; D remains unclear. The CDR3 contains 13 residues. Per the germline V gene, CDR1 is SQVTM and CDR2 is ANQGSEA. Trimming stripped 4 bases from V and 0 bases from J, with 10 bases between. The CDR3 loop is CSVGELTSYEQYF. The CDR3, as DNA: TGCAGCGTTGGTGAGTTAACCTCCTACGAGCAGTACTTC.

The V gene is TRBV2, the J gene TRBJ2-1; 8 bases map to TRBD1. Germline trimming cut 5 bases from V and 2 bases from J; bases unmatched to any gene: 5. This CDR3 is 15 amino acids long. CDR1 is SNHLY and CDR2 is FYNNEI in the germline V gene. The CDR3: CASSLDRAPYNEQFF. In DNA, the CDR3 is TGTGCCAGCAGTTTGGACAGGGCCCCCTACAATGAGCAGTTCTTC.

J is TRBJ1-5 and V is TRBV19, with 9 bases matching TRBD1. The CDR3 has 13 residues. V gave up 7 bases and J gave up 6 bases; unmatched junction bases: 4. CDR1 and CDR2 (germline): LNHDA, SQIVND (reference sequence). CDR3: CASKQGAAQPQHF. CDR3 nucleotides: TGTGCCAGTAAACAGGGGGCCGCTCAGCCCCAGCATTTT. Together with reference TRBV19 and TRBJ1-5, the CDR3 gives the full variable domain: DGGITQSPKYLFRKEGQNVTLSCEQNLNHDAMYWYRQDPGQGLRLIYYSQIVNDFQKGDIAEGYSVSREKKESFPLTVTSAQKNPTAFYLCASKQGAAQPQHFGDGTRLSIL.

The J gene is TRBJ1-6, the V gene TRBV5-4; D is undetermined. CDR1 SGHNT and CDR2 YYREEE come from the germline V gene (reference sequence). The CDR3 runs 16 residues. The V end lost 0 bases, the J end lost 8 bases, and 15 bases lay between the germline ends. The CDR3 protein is CASSLGRRVKDSPLHF. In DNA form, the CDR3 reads TGTGCCAGCAGCTTGGGCCGCCGGGTAAAGGATTCACCCCTCCACTTT. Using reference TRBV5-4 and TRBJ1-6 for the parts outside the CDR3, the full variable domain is ETGVTQSPTHLIKTRGQQVTLRCSSQSGHNTVSWYQQALGQGPQFIFQYYREEENGRGNFPPRFSGLQFPNYSSELNVNALELDDSALYLCASSLGRRVKDSPLHFGNGTRLTVT.